This passage covers 21 T cell receptor beta chains from one sample sequenced in a study of blood T cells in healthy people across ages. It was with a sample-barcoded 5' primer and a J-beta primer mix that a second PCR of about 7 to 12 cycles was run. Using its own MiXCR run on the 5' RACE reads, TCRdb lists one record per CDR3 protein. The profile shows around 1.1 million distinct CDR3 sequences, roughly two fifths of them singletons. Source material: blood. These receptors all come from a man aged 18 to 30 in good health.

This clonotype was seen a few times. The gene calls are TRBV25-1 and TRBJ1-2; D is perhaps TRBD1 (6 bases). Germline-derived CDR1 and CDR2 are MGHDK and SYGVNS. V was pared by 4 bases and J by 2 bases, with 11 bases between. The CDR3 covers 14 residues. The CDR3 spells CASSGPRGNYGYTF. CDR3 DNA sequence: TGTGCCAGCAGTGGCCCGAGGGGGAACTATGGCTACACCTTC.

The chain carries TRBV5-1 and TRBJ1-1; the D is unclear. This CDR3 has 12 residues. Germline V gene data show CDR1 as SGHRS and CDR2 as YFSETQ. V gave up 1 base and J gave up 7 bases, with 8 bases separating them. The CDR3 is CASSLLDNEAFF. The DNA for the CDR3 is TGCGCCAGCAGCTTGTTAGATAATGAAGCTTTCTTT. The variable domain in full, completed from reference TRBV5-1 and TRBJ1-1, reads KAGVTQTPRYLIKTRGQQVTLSCSPISGHRSVSWYQQTPGQGLQFLFEYFSETQRNKGNFPGRFSGRQFSNSRSEMNVSTLELGDSALYLCASSLLDNEAFFGQGTRLTVV.

The V and J genes are TRBV20-1 and TRBJ2-2; D call uncertain. V lost 0 bases, J lost 2 bases, and 10 bases lay in between. The CDR3 sequence is 15 residues long. From germline, CDR1 is DFQATT and CDR2 SNEGSKA (reference sequence). The CDR3 spells CSARDLGKNTGELFF. CDR3 coding DNA: TGCAGTGCTAGAGATCTGGGAAAAAACACCGGGGAGCTGTTTTTT.

Points on this clonotype: A read error is possible here, since a much larger clone lies one base away. The V and J genes are TRBV10-3 and TRBJ2-5; unclear D gene. Trimming cost V 2 bases and J 5 bases, with 12 bases left between them. The germline V gene has CDR1 ENHRY and CDR2 SYGVKD. The CDR3 extends over 14 amino acids. CDR3 loop: CAISEEGEMETQYF. The CDR3 bases are TGTGCCATCAGTGAGGAAGGCGAGATGGAGACCCAGTACTTC.

The chain recombines TRBV4-1 with TRBJ2-1; D might be TRBD1 (6 bases). There are 15 residues in the CDR3. V lost 0 bases and J lost 10, with 16 bases in between. CDR1 and CDR2 (germline): MGHRA, YSYEKL. CDR3 sequence (DNA): TGCGCCAGCAGCCAAGAAAGTGGCAGGGGCTTCGAGCAGTTCTTC. The encoded protein is CASSQESGRGFEQFF.

The chain uses TRBV9 and TRBJ1-5; D not certain. This CDR3 spans 15 amino acids. V lost 0 bases and J 4 bases, leaving 11 bases between the germline ends. Germline V gene data show CDR1 as SGDLS and CDR2 as YYNGEE. The chain's CDR3 is CASSVGFGGNQPQHF. CDR3 DNA sequence: TGTGCCAGCAGCGTAGGGTTCGGAGGAAATCAGCCCCAGCATTTT. Using reference TRBV9 and TRBJ1-5 for the parts outside the CDR3, the full variable domain is DSGVTQTPKHLITATGQRVTLRCSPRSGDLSVYWYQQSLDQGLQFLIQYYNGEERAKGNILERFSAQQFPDLHSELNLSSLELGDSALYFCASSVGFGGNQPQHFGDGTRLSIL.

This clonotype was observed a few times. This sequence joins TRBV7-6 and TRBJ2-3, with 10 bases that match TRBD2. V was clipped by 1 base and J by 1 base; unmatched bases: 8. The CDR3 consists of 18 residues. Germline V CDR1 and CDR2: SGHVS, FNYEAQ. CDR3 amino acids: CASSLGLAGDLGTDTQYF. The CDR3 bases are TGTGCCAGCAGCTTAGGGCTAGCGGGGGACTTAGGCACAGATACGCAGTATTTT.

This chain uses TRBV7-8 with TRBJ2-1; a possible D gene is TRBD1 (6 bases). Germline V gives CDR1 SGHVS, CDR2 FQNEAQ. The CDR3 is made up of 16 amino acids. Trimming left V 1 base short and J 4 bases short, with 14 bases between. CDR3 coding DNA: TGTGCCAGCAGCTTAGGATTGGGGGACACATACAATGAGCAGTTCTTC. It translates to CASSLGLGDTYNEQFF.

The chain couples TRBV6-5 to TRBJ1-5, with D possibly TRBD1 on 5 matching bases. The CDR3 length is 15 residues. Trimming cost V 2 bases and J 7 bases, with 15 bases left between them. Germline V gene sequence: CDR1 MNHEY, CDR2 SVGAGI. CDR3 sequence reads: CASSYTNRLGQPQHF. As DNA, the CDR3 is TGTGCCAGCAGTTACACGAACAGGCTCGGGCAGCCCCAGCATTTT.

This clonotype has a handful of counts. The chain is built from TRBV20-1 and TRBJ2-5, with D maybe TRBD2 (6 bases). The CDR3 sequence is 13 residues long. V lost 6 bases, J lost 1 base, and 12 bases lay in between. Germline CDR1 DFQATT, CDR2 SNEGSKA (reference sequence). The CDR3 DNA reads as TGCAGTGCAGGAGGGGCGGCCCAAGAGACCCAGTACTTC. Amino acids: CSAGGAAQETQYF.

A few counts support this clonotype. The chain is built from TRBV28 and TRBJ2-5, with TRBD1 matching over 10 bases. Germline CDR1 is MDHEN and CDR2 is SYDVKM. The junction had 11 bases not matched to a gene; V was cut back by 6 bases and J by 4 bases. The CDR3 totals 16 residues. CDR3 residues: CASSLGTGENIETQYF. Written as DNA, the CDR3 is TGTGCCAGCAGCTTAGGGACAGGGGAAAATATAGAGACCCAGTACTTC. The full variable domain, completed using reference TRBV28 and TRBJ2-5, is DVKVTQSSRYLVKRTGEKVFLECVQDMDHENMFWYRQDPGLGLRLIYFSYDVKMKEKGDIPEGYSVSREKKERFSLILESASTNQTSMYLCASSLGTGENIETQYFGPGTRLLVL.

This clonotype was counted only a few times. V usage is TRBV11-1 and J usage is TRBJ2-3, with TRBD2 matching 8 bases. With V trimmed by 5 bases and J by 2 bases, 6 bases remained unmatched. The CDR3 has 15 amino acids. Germline CDR1 SGHAT, CDR2 FQDESV (reference sequence). The DNA for the CDR3 is TGTGCCAGCAGCGTGGGAGCGGGGGTCACAGATACGCAGTATTTT. Encoded protein: CASSVGAGVTDTQYF.

This chain uses TRBV6-6 with TRBJ1-5; 9 bases agree with TRBD1. V lost 7 bases and J lost 9; bases outside the gene matches: 7. The CDR3 is made up of 13 amino acids. Germline V CDR1 and CDR2: MNHNY, SVGAGI (reference sequence). The CDR3 region is CASKDRGNGPQHF. Here the CDR3 DNA reads TGTGCCAGCAAGGACAGGGGAAATGGGCCCCAGCATTTT.

As DNA, the CDR3 is TGCAGCGGACGGACAGGTTCCTACGAGCAGTACTTC. The encoded protein is CSGRTGSYEQYF. This rearrangement joins TRBV29-1 to TRBJ2-7; TRBD1 matches at 7 bases. The CDR3 spans 12 residues. J gave up 1 base and V 7 bases, and 4 bases lay outside the gene matches. From germline, CDR1 is SQVTM and CDR2 ANQGSEA.

This clonotype was picked up many times. The genes are TRBV6-5 and TRBJ1-4; D ambiguous. Germline CDR1 is MNHEY and CDR2 is SVGAGI. V lost 0 bases, J lost 0 bases, and 5 bases lay in between. This CDR3 spans 15 amino acids. The CDR3 DNA reads TGTGCCAGCAGTTACTCTGGGGCAACTAATGAAAAACTGTTTTTT. Translation: CASSYSGATNEKLFF.

CDR3 loop: CASSSGTPRITEAFF. The CDR3 bases are TGTGCCAGCAGCTCGGGGACTCCACGGATCACTGAAGCTTTCTTT. This chain connects TRBV5-6 to TRBJ1-1; D perhaps matches TRBD1 (5 bases). Trimming pared 3 bases from V and 4 bases from J, leaving 16 bases between. The CDR3 spans 15 residues. Germline CDR1 SGHDT, CDR2 YYEEEE.

The chain uses TRBV2 and TRBJ2-3; D remains ambiguous. V was shortened by 4 bases and J by 2 bases, with 10 bases between the two germline ends. CDR1 and CDR2 (germline): SNHLY, FYNNEI. This CDR3 spans 14 amino acids. This chain's CDR3 is CASSVTRTTDTQYF. The CDR3, as DNA: TGTGCCAGCAGTGTAACAAGGACCACAGATACGCAGTATTTT.

This clonotype has more than one count but fewer than ten. The CDR3 loop is CASSPGTGDSSSYNEQFF. As DNA, the CDR3 is TGTGCCAGCAGCCCCGGGACAGGGGACTCAAGCTCCTACAATGAGCAGTTCTTC. The chain is built from TRBV12-3 or TRBV12-4 and TRBJ2-1; 10 bases fit TRBD1. With 6 bases clipped from V and 0 bases from J, the junction kept 11 bases outside the gene matches. This CDR3 is 18 amino acids long.

The chain recombines TRBV6-5 with TRBJ1-1; D unclear. The germline V gene encodes CDR1 MNHEY and CDR2 SVGAGI. The CDR3 consists of 17 residues. The V end was cut by 0 bases, the J end by 0 bases, with 14 bases between. The DNA of the CDR3 is TGTGCCAGCAGTTACTCGGCTCGTGGGGTACTGAACACTGAAGCTTTCTTT. Translating it yields CASSYSARGVLNTEAFF.

With respect to this clonotype: A much larger clone is a single base away; this may be a read error. This chain uses TRBV29-1 with TRBJ2-1; a possible D gene is TRBD1 (5 bases). Germline values: CDR1 SQVTM, CDR2 ANQGSEA. This CDR3 region has 15 residues. The CDR3 loop reads CGAKRRDSAYNEQFF. The CDR3 DNA sequence: TGCGGCGCGAAGCGTCGTGACAGTGCCTACAATGAGCAGTTCTTC.

The V and J genes are TRBV5-1 and TRBJ1-2; 7 bases are shared with TRBD1. V shed 7 bases and J 6 bases; nucleotides not matched to a gene: 15. This CDR3 has 15 residues. Looked up from germline, CDR1 is SGHRS and CDR2 is YFSETQ. Here the CDR3 DNA reads TGCGCCAGCGGACCGAAACCCCGGGACAGCGATGGCTACACCTTC. Its protein is CASGPKPRDSDGYTF.